This T cell receptor (beta chain) was sequenced in a study of T cell changes during pregnancy in multiple sclerosis. CDR3 length: 15 amino acids. Trimming removed 1 base from V and 7 bases from J, with 16 bases in between. Looked up from germline, CDR1 is PRHDT and CDR2 is FYEKMQ (reference sequence). Clones were sequenced by immunoSEQ multiplex PCR, and TCRdb holds only the in-frame ones, with some missing. This sample has about 39,000 clones, with around 93% found just once. V usage is TRBV13 and J usage is TRBJ1-2, with D perhaps TRBD1 (5 bases). The specimen was CD8+ T cells from peripheral blood mononuclear cells, collected before pregnancy. This clonotype originated in a female donor with multiple sclerosis, enrolled in a pregnancy study. The CDR3 DNA is TGTGCCAGCAGCTTAGTAGGGGCCGCTTTGCCTGGCTACACCTTC. As protein: CASSLVGAALPGYTF.